This TCR beta chain was observed in a study of shared clonotypes between healthy human individuals. Notes on the study in general: Around 5% was the fraction of naive CD4 clonotypes found shared across a few donors. Large depth notwithstanding, sorted-subset sequencing proved incomplete by rarefaction.

Trimming removed 4 bases at V and 2 bases at J, with 13 bases between. CDR1 is MNHEY and CDR2 is SMNVEV in the germline V gene (reference sequence). The CDR3 covers 15 residues. Points on this clone: Its specificity is unknown.

A deep-level run was used for the assay. Original processing notes: Filtering differed since immunoSEQ provided only junctions, with no quality scores. Measured with immunoSEQ multiplex PCR; TCRdb has only the in-frame clones, and not every one. V and J calls and clone size are as listed in that table; D and trimming were resolved from the DNA. The sample lists about 110,000 clones, about 63% seen once, with approximately 24% in the top ten. The sequence came from a woman in her 30s in good health. The chain combines TRBV27 with TRBJ2-3; TRBD1 is a possible D gene (6 bases). The specimen was memory CD8+ T cells sorted from blood. Regarding subset: CD45RO+ cells pooled with CCR7-negative TemRA cells. Here the CDR3 DNA reads TGTGCCAGCAGTTCCCAGGGGACAACCACAGATACGCAGTATTTT. Protein: CASSSQGTTTDTQYF.